Presented here are 18 T cell receptor beta chains from one specimen sequenced in a study of monozygotic twins with inflammatory bowel disease. TCRdb re-called the 5' RACE reads; every CDR3 protein appears as one record, without DNA. The sample has more than 350,000 distinct CDR3 sequences. Sequencing was carried out using blood. These receptor sequences come from a human donor with ulcerative colitis or Crohn's disease, or a healthy co-twin of an affected twin (not recorded which).

This sequence joins TRBV7-3 and TRBJ2-1; with no DNA, the TCRdb D assignment of TRBD2 cannot be verified. CDR1 SGHTA and CDR2 FQGTGA come from the germline V gene. This CDR3 is 16 amino acids long. The CDR3 protein is CASSANGGATYNEQFF.

The rearrangement uses TRBV27 and TRBJ2-1; TCRdb picks TRBD1, but there is no DNA to check that call. In germline, CDR1 is MNHEY, CDR2 SMNVEV (reference sequence). The CDR3 runs 15 residues. The CDR3 region is CASSIRDRGSDEQFF.

The chain uses TRBV10-3 and TRBJ2-1; without DNA, the TCRdb call of TRBD2 cannot be checked. The CDR3 consists of 17 residues. Germline CDR1 reads ENHRY; CDR2 reads SYGVKD. The CDR3 sequence is CAISDRGAGSSYNEQFF.

The V and J genes are TRBV5-6 and TRBJ1-5; the TCRdb D gene call, TRBD1, has no DNA to confirm it. Germline CDR1 and CDR2: SGHDT and YYEEEE. The CDR3 is 13 residues long. The CDR3 protein is CASTTGFNQPQHF.

This sequence joins TRBV5-4 and TRBJ2-1; the D call of TRBD2 rests on TCRdb alone, since no DNA is present to check it. CDR3 length equals 17 residues. Looked up from germline, CDR1 is SGHNT and CDR2 is YYREEE (reference sequence). CDR3 amino acids: CASSLALAGGFADEQFF.

This chain connects TRBV6-5 to TRBJ1-1; the TRBD1 assignment by TCRdb is unverifiable without DNA. The CDR3 loop spans 11 amino acids. CDR1 is MNHEY and CDR2 is SVGAGI in the germline V gene. CDR3 in amino acids: CASSYGGEAFF.

The V and J genes are TRBV7-9 and TRBJ1-5. CDR3 length equals 13 residues. CDR1 is SEHNR, CDR2 FQNEAQ, per germline (reference sequence). CDR3 loop: CASSLQPDQPQHF.

The V gene is TRBV12-3 or TRBV12-4, the J gene TRBJ1-1. This CDR3 contains 15 residues. The CDR3 protein is CASSSSWAANTEAFF.

V usage is TRBV5-1 and J usage is TRBJ2-7; TCRdb designates TRBD1, a call that cannot be tested without DNA. Germline CDR1 reads SGHRS; CDR2 reads YFSETQ. The CDR3 is 15 residues long. The CDR3 sequence is CASKGGGSGFDEQYF.

V and J are TRBV12-3 or TRBV12-4 and TRBJ1-2; with no DNA, the TCRdb D assignment of TRBD1 cannot be verified. The CDR3 consists of 16 residues. CDR3 amino acids: CASSPRDSSFNYGYTF.

The chain recombines TRBV6-6 with TRBJ2-5. CDR1 is MNHNY, CDR2 SVGAGI, per germline (reference sequence). The CDR3 has 12 amino acids. CDR3 in amino acids: CASSYSQETQYF.

The rearrangement joins TRBV5-1 to TRBJ1-3; TCRdb's D call of TRBD1 is untestable without DNA. Germline lookup yields CDR1 SGHRS and CDR2 YFSETQ. The CDR3 is made up of 15 amino acids. The CDR3 is CASSLETGSGNTIYF.

The rearrangement joins TRBV12-3 or TRBV12-4 to TRBJ2-2; TCRdb's D call, TRBD2, is unchecked because there is no DNA. This CDR3 comprises 17 residues. The CDR3 spells CASSLAAGGGNTGELFF.

This chain links TRBV20-1 with TRBJ2-7; TCRdb selects TRBD1, and the lack of DNA leaves this call unchecked. This CDR3 has 12 amino acids. Per the germline V gene, CDR1 is DFQATT and CDR2 is SNEGSKA (reference sequence). This chain's CDR3 is CSAPGGSYEQYF.

The genes are TRBV4-3 and TRBJ2-1; the D call from TCRdb, TRBD1, cannot be confirmed without DNA. CDR1 is LGHNA, CDR2 YSLEER, per germline. This CDR3 comprises 16 residues. The CDR3 reads CASSQVGDRGRGEQFF.

The chain's CDR3 is CASSLRGTGADQPQHF. V is TRBV7-9 and J is TRBJ1-5; TCRdb's D gene call, TRBD1, goes unchecked for lack of DNA. The germline V gene encodes CDR1 SEHNR and CDR2 FQNEAQ (reference sequence). There are 16 residues in the CDR3.

The chain couples TRBV19 to TRBJ2-4; TCRdb picks TRBD1, but there is no DNA to check that call. This CDR3 has 18 residues. Germline V gene lookup returns CDR1 LNHDA and CDR2 SQIVND (reference sequence). CDR3 protein: CASSIGPGILLAKNIQYF.

V gene TRBV28 combines with J gene TRBJ1-5; TCRdb proposes TRBD1, but this gene call is untestable without DNA. The CDR3 sequence is 15 residues long. Germline V gene lookup returns CDR1 MDHEN and CDR2 SYDVKM. The chain's CDR3 is CASSLKKTGHQPQHF.